One and the same sample provided the 21 T cell receptor beta chains below, sequenced in a study of cytomegalovirus exposure and HLA in healthy donors. Amplification used 60 Vbeta primers and 13 Jbeta primers. Libraries were prepared by immunoSEQ multiplex PCR; TCRdb keeps only in-frame clonotypes and omits some of them. The sample consists of 200,000 to 250,000 clones, around 80% of them appearing once. Material for sequencing was PBMCs. The receptors derive from a boy younger than 10 in good health and CMV-seronegative.

The chain employs TRBV6-5 and TRBJ2-5; D gene ambiguous. The better agreement between TRBJ2-7 and the DNA end casts doubt on the J call. The CDR3 runs to 12 residues. Per the germline V gene, CDR1 is MNHEY and CDR2 is SVGAGI. The CDR3 DNA reads as TGTGCCAGCAGTTCCCCTACCTACGAGCAGTACTTC. The encoded protein is CASSSPTYEQYF.

The rearrangement joins TRBV6-6 to TRBJ2-7; 8 bases are a match to TRBD2. The germline V gene encodes CDR1 MNHNY and CDR2 SVGAGI (reference sequence). This CDR3 region has 15 residues. The trim removed 4 bases at V and 2 bases at J, leaving 7 bases unmatched. The CDR3 loop reads CASSSNSGNPYEQYF. The CDR3, as DNA: TGTGCCAGCAGTTCTAATAGCGGGAATCCCTACGAGCAGTACTTC.

This chain joins TRBV4-1 and TRBJ1-5; D unclear. Germline-derived CDR1 and CDR2 are MGHRA and YSYEKL. The CDR3 spans 13 residues. The germline V and J ends were trimmed by 0 bases and 4 bases, with 4 bases remaining between them. CDR3 DNA sequence: TGCGCCAGCAGCCAAGATATTAATCAGCCCCAGCATTTT. It translates to CASSQDINQPQHF.

The rearrangement links TRBV30 to TRBJ2-3, with a weak D call TRBD1 (6 bases). The germline V gene encodes CDR1 GTSNPN and CDR2 SVGIG (reference sequence). V lost 2 bases and J 8 bases, leaving 20 bases between the germline ends. CDR3 length: 15 residues. CDR3 bases: TGTGCCTGGAGTCGAGACAACACACCCAGGGGTACGCAGTATTTT. This translates into CAWSRDNTPRGTQYF.

This chain links TRBV10-1 with TRBJ2-7, with D possibly being TRBD2 (5 bases). The germline V gene encodes CDR1 WNHNN and CDR2 SYGVQD (reference sequence). This CDR3 is built from 12 residues. Trimming took off 7 bases at V and 10 bases at J, with 17 bases between the two ends. The CDR3 spells CASTGSSGKQYF. CDR3 in DNA: TGCGCCAGCACAGGTTCTTCGGGGAAACAGTACTTC.

This clone showed up just once. The chain uses TRBV7-2 and TRBJ2-2; maybe TRBD2 (6 bases). V lost 5 bases and J lost 1, with 8 bases in between. Germline CDR1 is SGHTA and CDR2 is FQGNSA. The CDR3 length is 14 residues. The DNA of the CDR3 is TGTGCCAGCAGCCGGGACTTGAACACCGGGGAGCTGTTTTTT. This codes for CASSRDLNTGELFF. Supplemented by reference TRBV7-2 and TRBJ2-2, the full variable domain reads GAGVSQSPSNKVTEKGKDVELRCDPISGHTALYWYRQSLGQGLEFLIYFQGNSAPDKSGLPSDRFSAERTGGSVSTLTIQRTQQEDSAVYLCASSRDLNTGELFFGEGSRLTVL.

This chain connects TRBV18 to TRBJ2-7; tentative D call: TRBD2 (6 bases). V shed 4 bases and J shed 0 bases, with 7 bases lying between them. There are 13 residues in the CDR3. The V gene's germline CDR1 is KGHSH and CDR2 LQKENI. The CDR3 nucleotides read TGTGCCAGCTCACGGGGGGACTCCTACGAGCAGTACTTC. Amino acids: CASSRGDSYEQYF.

This chain connects TRBV2 to TRBJ2-1, with 11 nucleotides matching TRBD2. This CDR3 contains 17 residues. Trimming cost V 5 bases and J 5 bases; bases outside gene matches: 11. Germline lookup yields CDR1 SNHLY and CDR2 FYNNEI. In nucleotides, the CDR3 is TGTGCCAGCAGTCCTTACGGGGGACTAGCGGACGACAATGAGCAGTTCTTC. Amino acid sequence: CASSPYGGLADDNEQFF.

The chain joins TRBV5-1 to TRBJ2-2; D gene ambiguous. Germline V gene data show CDR1 as SGHRS and CDR2 as YFSETQ. The CDR3 sequence is 17 residues long. The V end was cut by 0 bases, the J end by 7 bases, with 19 bases between. CDR3 protein: CASSLASQWSGSGELFF. CDR3 DNA: TGCGCCAGCAGCTTGGCCTCTCAGTGGAGTGGAAGCGGGGAGCTGTTTTTT.

This sequence joins TRBV2 and TRBJ2-7; 9 bases are a match to TRBD1. J gave up 0 bases and V 6 bases, and 0 bases lay outside the gene matches. The CDR3 is made up of 13 amino acids. Germline CDR1 reads SNHLY; CDR2 reads FYNNEI. DNA for the CDR3: TGTGCCAGCAGGACAGGGGGCTCCTACGAGCAGTACTTC. Residues: CASRTGGSYEQYF.

The V call is TRBV6-5, the J call TRBJ1-2; the match to TRBD1 covers 7 bases. From germline, CDR1 is MNHEY and CDR2 SVGAGI. V lost 2 bases, J lost 8 bases, and 8 bases stayed unmatched. The CDR3 loop spans 14 amino acids. In nucleotides, the CDR3 is TGTGCCAGCAGTTACCGGGACAGCAGGGGAGGCTACACCTTC. It encodes CASSYRDSRGGYTF.

This chain links TRBV2 with TRBJ2-7; D uncertain. V was clipped by 7 bases and J by 0 bases, with 10 bases between them. The CDR3 covers 13 residues. The germline gives CDR1 SNHLY, CDR2 FYNNEI. Here the CDR3 reads CASNSADSYEQYF. In DNA form, the CDR3 reads TGTGCCAGCAACTCGGCGGACTCCTACGAGCAGTACTTC.

Turning to this clone: The junction shows a germline mismatch at one end, possibly a read error. This chain joins TRBV7-9 and TRBJ1-2; 10 nucleotides line up with TRBD1. The CDR3 totals 15 residues. The V gene's germline CDR1 is SEHNR and CDR2 FQNEAQ (reference sequence). CDR3 protein: CSSSYPGQGTHGYTF. In DNA form, the CDR3 reads TGTTCCAGCAGCTACCCGGGACAGGGGACGCATGGCTACACCTTC.

The V and J genes are TRBV25-1 and TRBJ1-3; 7 nucleotides agree with TRBD1. Germline-derived CDR1 and CDR2 are MGHDK and SYGVNS. Losses at the gene ends were 4 bases for V and 0 bases for J; bases not matched to a gene: 6. The CDR3 totals 16 residues. CDR3 in amino acids: CASSGNRGISGNTIYF. DNA of the CDR3: TGTGCCAGCAGTGGCAACAGGGGCATCTCTGGAAACACCATATATTTT.

The J gene is TRBJ2-2, the V gene TRBV4-2, with 9 bases identical to TRBD2. The V and J ends lost 1 base and 3 bases, in that order; junction bases with no gene match: 12. Germline CDR1 reads LGHNA; CDR2 reads YNFKEQ. The CDR3 is 19 amino acids. This CDR3 is CASSQGGLAAGWDTGELFF. The CDR3 region has the DNA TGTGCCAGCAGCCAAGGGGGACTAGCAGCCGGTTGGGACACCGGGGAGCTGTTTTTT.

The chain combines TRBV5-6 with TRBJ1-2; D not certain. V was pared by 0 bases and J by 4 bases, with 7 bases between. Per germline, CDR1 SGHDT and CDR2 YYEEEE. This CDR3 comprises 13 residues. The CDR3 sequence: CASSLDPGYGYTF. In DNA form, the CDR3 reads TGTGCCAGCAGCTTGGATCCGGGCTATGGCTACACCTTC. Combining the CDR3 with reference TRBV5-6 and TRBJ1-2 gives the whole variable domain DAGVTQSPTHLIKTRGQQVTLRCSPKSGHDTVSWYQQALGQGPQFIFQYYEEEERQRGNFPDRFSGHQFPNYSSELNVNALLLGDSALYLCASSLDPGYGYTFGSGTRLTVV.

The chain carries TRBV7-6 and TRBJ2-1; a possible D gene is TRBD2 (5 bases). Between the trimmed V and J ends, which lost 1 base and 8 bases, there was a span of 9 bases. CDR3 length: 13 residues. The germline gives CDR1 SGHVS, CDR2 FNYEAQ. The CDR3 DNA follows: TGTGCCAGCAGCTTAGGAGGGCGGGATGAGCAGTTCTTC. Amino acid sequence: CASSLGGRDEQFF.

The J gene is TRBJ2-3, the V gene TRBV18; possible D gene TRBD2, 6 bases. V lost 3 bases and J lost 5, with 18 bases in between. CDR1 and CDR2 from the germline V gene are KGHSH and LQKENI. The CDR3 runs to 16 residues. The DNA of the CDR3 is TGTGCCAGCTCACCTCCCCGTGCTAGCGTCGGAGATACGCAGTATTTT. Amino acids: CASSPPRASVGDTQYF.

The chain uses TRBV7-8 and TRBJ2-3, with a possible D match to TRBD2 (6 bases). Germline V CDR1 and CDR2: SGHVS, FQNEAQ. The V and J ends lost 5 bases and 0 bases respectively, with 15 bases between them. The CDR3 contains 16 residues. The CDR3 loop reads CASSPGGLTSTDTQYF. The DNA for the CDR3 is TGTGCCAGCAGCCCTGGGGGACTTACTAGCACAGATACGCAGTATTTT.

V usage is TRBV7-9 and J usage is TRBJ1-1; perhaps TRBD1 as D (5 bases). Trimming took off 7 bases at V and 3 bases at J, with 15 bases between the two ends. CDR1 is SEHNR, CDR2 FQNEAQ, per germline (reference sequence). The CDR3 runs 14 residues. The CDR3 loop is CASTSLGGDTEAFF. CDR3 DNA: TGTGCCAGCACCTCTCTGGGGGGGGACACTGAAGCTTTCTTT.

With respect to this clone: One end of the junction varies from germline; a read error may be responsible. The chain couples TRBV20-1 to TRBJ1-2; the D is unclear. Germline V lookup: CDR1 DFQATT, CDR2 SNEGSKA (reference sequence). The CDR3 contains 9 residues. The CDR3 reads CSANRPRAF. The CDR3 DNA reads as TGCAGTGCTAACCGCCCGCGGGCCTTC.